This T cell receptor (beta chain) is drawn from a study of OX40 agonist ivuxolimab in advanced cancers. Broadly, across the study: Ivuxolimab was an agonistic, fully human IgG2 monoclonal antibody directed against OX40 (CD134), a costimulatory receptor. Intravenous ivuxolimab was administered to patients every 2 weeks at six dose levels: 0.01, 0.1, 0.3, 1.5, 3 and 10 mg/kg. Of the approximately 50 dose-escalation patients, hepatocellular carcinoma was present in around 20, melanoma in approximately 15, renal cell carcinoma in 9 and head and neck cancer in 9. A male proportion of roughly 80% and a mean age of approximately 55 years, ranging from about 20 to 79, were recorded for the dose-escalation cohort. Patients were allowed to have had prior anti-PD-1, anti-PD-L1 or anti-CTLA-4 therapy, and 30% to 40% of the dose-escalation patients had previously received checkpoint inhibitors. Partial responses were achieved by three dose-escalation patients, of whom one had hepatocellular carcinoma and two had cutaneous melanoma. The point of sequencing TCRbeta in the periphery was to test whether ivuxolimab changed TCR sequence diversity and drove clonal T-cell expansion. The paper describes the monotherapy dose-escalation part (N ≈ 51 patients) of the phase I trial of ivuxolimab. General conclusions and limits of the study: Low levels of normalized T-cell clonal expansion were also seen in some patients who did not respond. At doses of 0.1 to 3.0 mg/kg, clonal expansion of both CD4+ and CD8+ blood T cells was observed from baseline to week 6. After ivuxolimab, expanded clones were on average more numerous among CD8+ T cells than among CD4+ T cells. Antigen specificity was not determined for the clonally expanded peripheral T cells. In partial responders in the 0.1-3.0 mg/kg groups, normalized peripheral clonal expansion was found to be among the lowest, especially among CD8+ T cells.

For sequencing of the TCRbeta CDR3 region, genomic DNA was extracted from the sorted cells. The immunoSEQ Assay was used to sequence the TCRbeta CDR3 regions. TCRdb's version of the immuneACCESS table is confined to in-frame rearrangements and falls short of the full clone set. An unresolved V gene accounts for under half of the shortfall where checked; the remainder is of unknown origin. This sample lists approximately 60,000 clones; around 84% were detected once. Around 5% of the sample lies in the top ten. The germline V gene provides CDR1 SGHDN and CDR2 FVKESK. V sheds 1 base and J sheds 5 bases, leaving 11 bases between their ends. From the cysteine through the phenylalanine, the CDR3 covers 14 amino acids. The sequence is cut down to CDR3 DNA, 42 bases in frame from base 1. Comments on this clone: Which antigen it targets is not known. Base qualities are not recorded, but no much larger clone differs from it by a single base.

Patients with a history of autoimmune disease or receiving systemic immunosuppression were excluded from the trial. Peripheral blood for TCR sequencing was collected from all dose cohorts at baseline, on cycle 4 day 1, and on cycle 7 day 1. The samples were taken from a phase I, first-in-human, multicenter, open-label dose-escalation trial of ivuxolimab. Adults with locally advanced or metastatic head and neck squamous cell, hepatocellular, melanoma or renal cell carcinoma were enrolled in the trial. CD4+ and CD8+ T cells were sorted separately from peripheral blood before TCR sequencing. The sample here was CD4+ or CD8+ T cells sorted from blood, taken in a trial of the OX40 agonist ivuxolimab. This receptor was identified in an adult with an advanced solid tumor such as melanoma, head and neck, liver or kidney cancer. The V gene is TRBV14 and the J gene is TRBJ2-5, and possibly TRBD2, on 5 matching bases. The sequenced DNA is TGTGCCAGCAGCCAAGTGGGAGTCGGGGAGACCCAGTACTTC. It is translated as CASSQVGVGETQYF.